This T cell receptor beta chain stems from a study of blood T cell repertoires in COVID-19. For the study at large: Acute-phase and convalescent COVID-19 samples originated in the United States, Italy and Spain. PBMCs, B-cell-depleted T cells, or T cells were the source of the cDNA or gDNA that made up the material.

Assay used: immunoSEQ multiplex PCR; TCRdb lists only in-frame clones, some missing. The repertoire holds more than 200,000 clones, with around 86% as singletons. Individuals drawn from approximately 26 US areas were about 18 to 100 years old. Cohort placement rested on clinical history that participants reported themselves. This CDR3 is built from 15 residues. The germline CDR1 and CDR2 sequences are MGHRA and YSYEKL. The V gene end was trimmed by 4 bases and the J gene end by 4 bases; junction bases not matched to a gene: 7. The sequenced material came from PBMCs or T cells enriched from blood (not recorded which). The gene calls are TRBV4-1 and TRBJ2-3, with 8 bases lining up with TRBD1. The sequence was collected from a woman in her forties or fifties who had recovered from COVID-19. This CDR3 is CASSPRTGNPDTQYF. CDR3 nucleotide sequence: TGCGCCAGCAGCCCTAGGACAGGGAACCCAGATACGCAGTATTTT.